A selection of T cell receptor beta chains follows, all from one sample in a study of blood T cell repertoires in COVID-19. Here immunoSEQ multiplex PCR was the method, and the copy in TCRdb shows in-frame clones only, minus some. The sample consists of approximately 350,000 clones, about 83% of them appearing once. Sequencing used peripheral blood. All receptors derive from a man younger than 40 with active or convalescent COVID-19. Each CDR3 is given with its conserved first and last residue. Each record gives: V gene, clone size, D gene, J gene, CDR3 protein, CDR3 DNA. A D gene is named only where the DNA matches it firmly. Clone sizes are given selectively: once, few, many, or a class where the clone is expanded.

V gene: TRBV5-4
clone size: -
D gene: TRBD1
J gene: TRBJ2-5
CDR3 protein: CASSRWGTGAGETQYF
CDR3 DNA: TGTGCCAGCAGCCGGTGGGGGACAGGGGCCGGGGAGACCCAGTACTTC

V gene: TRBV6-5
clone size: -
D gene: TRBD1
J gene: TRBJ2-2
CDR3 protein: CASSLRTGDTGELFF
CDR3 DNA: TGTGCCAGCAGTTTGAGGACAGGGGACACCGGGGAGCTGTTTTTT

V gene: TRBV6-5
clone size: -
D gene: -
J gene: TRBJ1-1
CDR3 protein: CASSYTPGQMNTEAFF
CDR3 DNA: TGTGCCAGCAGTTACACCCCAGGGCAGATGAACACTGAAGCTTTCTTT

V gene: TRBV19
clone size: -
D gene: TRBD2
J gene: TRBJ2-1
CDR3 protein: CASSTLAGAGNEQFF
CDR3 DNA: TGTGCCAGTAGTACCTTAGCGGGGGCGGGGAATGAGCAGTTCTTC

V gene: TRBV6-5
clone size: few
D gene: TRBD2
J gene: TRBJ2-1
CDR3 protein: CASRGLALYNEQFF
CDR3 DNA: TGTGCCAGCAGGGGACTAGCGTTGTACAATGAGCAGTTCTTC

V gene: TRBV5-1
clone size: -
D gene: -
J gene: TRBJ2-3
CDR3 protein: CASSAGRGFTDTQYF
CDR3 DNA: TGCGCCAGCAGCGCTGGTCGGGGATTCACAGATACGCAGTATTTT

V gene: TRBV7-3
clone size: -
D gene: -
J gene: TRBJ2-1
CDR3 protein: CASSPERAGEQFF
CDR3 DNA: TGTGCCAGCAGCCCCGAGAGGGCGGGAGAGCAGTTCTTC

V gene: TRBV7-6
clone size: -
D gene: TRBD2
J gene: TRBJ2-7
CDR3 protein: CASSLGAGESSYEQYF
CDR3 DNA: TGTGCCAGCAGCTTAGGTGCGGGAGAAAGCTCCTACGAGCAGTACTTC

V gene: TRBV19
clone size: -
D gene: TRBD1
J gene: TRBJ1-2
CDR3 protein: CASSRGGPGQGNLTF
CDR3 DNA: TGTGCCAGTAGTCGTGGGGGACCGGGACAGGGAAACCTAACCTTC

V gene: TRBV7-2
clone size: -
D gene: -
J gene: TRBJ2-7
CDR3 protein: CASSIQGNHEQYF
CDR3 DNA: TGTGCCAGCAGCATACAGGGTAACCACGAGCAGTACTTC

V gene: TRBV3-1/TRBV3-2
clone size: -
D gene: TRBD2
J gene: TRBJ2-3
CDR3 protein: CASSHTSGGARDTQYF
CDR3 DNA: TGTGCCAGCAGCCATACTAGCGGGGGGGCCCGGGATACGCAGTATTTT

V gene: TRBV24-1
clone size: -
D gene: TRBD2
J gene: TRBJ2-1
CDR3 protein: CATSDLAGGTYNEQFF
CDR3 DNA: TGTGCCACCAGTGATTTGGCGGGGGGGACCTACAATGAGCAGTTCTTC

V gene: TRBV25-1
clone size: -
D gene: TRBD2
J gene: TRBJ2-5
CDR3 protein: CASLAGGRETQYF
CDR3 DNA: TGTGCCAGCCTAGCGGGGGGGCGGGAGACCCAGTACTTC

V gene: TRBV4-1
clone size: -
D gene: TRBD1
J gene: TRBJ1-1
CDR3 protein: CASRRTGGVTEAFF
CDR3 DNA: TGCGCCAGCAGGCGCACAGGGGGCGTCACTGAAGCTTTCTTT

V gene: TRBV4-3
clone size: -
D gene: TRBD2
J gene: TRBJ2-3
CDR3 protein: CASSPTLTSQQDTQYF
CDR3 DNA: TGCGCCAGCAGCCCCACCCTGACTAGCCAGCAAGATACGCAGTATTTT

V gene: TRBV4-3
clone size: -
D gene: TRBD1
J gene: TRBJ1-2
CDR3 protein: CASSQDLGGQGEYGYTF
CDR3 DNA: TGCGCCAGCAGCCAAGATCTAGGGGGACAGGGGGAGTATGGCTACACCTTC

V gene: TRBV5-1
clone size: -
D gene: -
J gene: TRBJ2-7
CDR3 protein: CASSPRDVHEQYF
CDR3 DNA: TGCGCCAGCAGCCCCCGGGATGTCCACGAGCAGTACTTC

V gene: TRBV4-3
clone size: -
D gene: -
J gene: TRBJ2-4
CDR3 protein: CASSHDLLGAKNIQYF
CDR3 DNA: TGCGCCAGCAGCCATGATTTGCTCGGGGCCAAAAACATTCAGTACTTC

V gene: TRBV14
clone size: few
D gene: -
J gene: TRBJ2-3
CDR3 protein: CASSHLDTQYF
CDR3 DNA: TGTGCCAGCAGCCATCTAGATACGCAGTATTTT

V gene: TRBV6-2/TRBV6-3
clone size: -
D gene: -
J gene: TRBJ2-1
CDR3 protein: CASSKAAALQEQFF
CDR3 DNA: TGTGCCAGCAGCAAAGCGGCCGCCCTTCAAGAGCAGTTCTTC

V gene: TRBV5-1
clone size: -
D gene: TRBD1
J gene: TRBJ2-3
CDR3 protein: CASGEGQGSDTQYF
CDR3 DNA: TGCGCCAGTGGCGAAGGACAGGGATCAGATACGCAGTATTTT

V gene: TRBV30
clone size: -
D gene: TRBD1
J gene: TRBJ1-2
CDR3 protein: CAWSVPGPWGQSYTF
CDR3 DNA: TGTGCCTGGAGTGTACCTGGCCCTTGGGGACAGAGCTACACCTTC

V gene: TRBV5-1
clone size: -
D gene: -
J gene: TRBJ1-2
CDR3 protein: CASSLDRAAYGYTF
CDR3 DNA: TGCGCCAGCAGCTTGGACAGGGCGGCTTACGGCTACACCTTC

V gene: TRBV7-2
clone size: -
D gene: TRBD1
J gene: TRBJ1-2
CDR3 protein: CASSLDDRVYGYTF
CDR3 DNA: TGTGCCAGCAGCTTAGACGACAGGGTATATGGCTACACCTTC

V gene: TRBV9
clone size: few
D gene: -
J gene: TRBJ1-1
CDR3 protein: CASSVGLATEAFF
CDR3 DNA: TGTGCCAGCAGCGTAGGCCTAGCCACTGAAGCTTTCTTT

V gene: TRBV7-7
clone size: -
D gene: -
J gene: TRBJ2-3
CDR3 protein: CASSAGPPSTDTQYF
CDR3 DNA: TGTGCCAGCAGCGCGGGCCCGCCTAGCACAGATACGCAGTATTTT

V gene: TRBV11-3
clone size: -
D gene: TRBD1
J gene: TRBJ2-1
CDR3 protein: CASSIRDRGYNEQFF
CDR3 DNA: TGTGCCAGCAGCATCCGGGACAGGGGTTACAATGAGCAGTTCTTC

V gene: TRBV7-2
clone size: -
D gene: -
J gene: TRBJ1-2
CDR3 protein: CASSPDSTTKGYTF
CDR3 DNA: TGTGCCAGCAGTCCCGACAGCACTACGAAAGGCTACACCTTC

V gene: TRBV3-1/TRBV3-2
clone size: -
D gene: TRBD2
J gene: TRBJ2-1
CDR3 protein: CASSQDLWAGGRYNEQFF
CDR3 DNA: TGTGCCAGCAGCCAAGATCTTTGGGCGGGAGGGCGATACAATGAGCAGTTCTTC

V gene: TRBV5-4
clone size: -
D gene: -
J gene: TRBJ1-3
CDR3 protein: CASRPDTLSGNTIYF
CDR3 DNA: TGTGCCAGCAGACCCGACACGCTCTCTGGAAACACCATATATTTT

V gene: TRBV6-6
clone size: -
D gene: -
J gene: TRBJ2-7
CDR3 protein: CASSPTYEQYF
CDR3 DNA: TGTGCCAGCAGTCCAACCTACGAGCAGTACTTC

V gene: TRBV5-1
clone size: -
D gene: -
J gene: TRBJ1-3
CDR3 protein: CASSADSSSGNTIYF
CDR3 DNA: TGCGCCAGCAGCGCCGACAGTAGCTCTGGAAACACCATATATTTT

V gene: TRBV12-5
clone size: -
D gene: -
J gene: TRBJ1-3
CDR3 protein: CASGLGQGGNTIYF
CDR3 DNA: TGTGCTAGTGGTTTGGGCCAGGGCGGAAACACCATATATTTT

V gene: TRBV7-3
clone size: -
D gene: -
J gene: TRBJ1-2
CDR3 protein: CASSPAGLHGYTF
CDR3 DNA: TGTGCCAGCAGTCCTGCCGGTCTTCATGGCTACACCTTC

V gene: TRBV7-3
clone size: -
D gene: -
J gene: TRBJ2-1
CDR3 protein: CASSPEHGYNEQFF
CDR3 DNA: TGTGCCAGCAGCCCCGAGCATGGCTACAATGAGCAGTTCTTC

V gene: TRBV6-4
clone size: -
D gene: -
J gene: TRBJ2-1
CDR3 protein: CASSDGPIGEQFF
CDR3 DNA: TGTGCCAGCAGTGACGGCCCGATCGGGGAGCAGTTCTTC

V gene: TRBV29-1
clone size: -
D gene: -
J gene: TRBJ1-3
CDR3 protein: CSVREPGNTIYF
CDR3 DNA: TGCAGCGTTCGGGAGCCTGGAAACACCATATATTTT

V gene: TRBV28
clone size: -
D gene: -
J gene: TRBJ1-5
CDR3 protein: CASSAPRGNQPQHF
CDR3 DNA: TGTGCCAGCAGTGCCCCACGGGGCAATCAGCCCCAGCATTTT

V gene: TRBV5-5
clone size: once
D gene: -
J gene: TRBJ2-3
CDR3 protein: CASSLDPLADTQYF
CDR3 DNA: TGTGCCAGCAGCTTGGACCCCTTAGCAGATACGCAGTATTTT

V gene: TRBV30
clone size: -
D gene: -
J gene: TRBJ1-4
CDR3 protein: CAWGRGDEKLFF
CDR3 DNA: TGTGCCTGGGGGCGGGGAGATGAAAAACTGTTTTTT